This T cell receptor (beta chain) was documented in a study of technical replicates of blood from several donors. Profiling relied on immunoSEQ multiplex PCR, and the TCRdb table lists in-frame clones only, not all of them. The data show about 70,000 clones, with about 96% seen just once and 0.2% to 0.25% held by the top ten. From germline, CDR1 is MNHNS and CDR2 SASEGT. The CDR3 contains 12 residues. V shed 7 bases and J shed 6 bases, with 9 bases lying between them. Material: T cells isolated from PBMCs. This clonotype originated in a human donor in good health. This chain uses TRBV6-1 with TRBJ1-4; D ambiguous. CDR3 loop: CASTYRDEKLFF. The CDR3 DNA is TGTGCCAGCACCTACCGGGATGAAAAACTGTTTTTT.